This TCR beta chain is drawn from a study of cytomegalovirus exposure and HLA in healthy donors. Study outcomes and limitations: In vitro checks showed that a few CMV-associated chains really do target CMV antigens.

There are 13 residues in the CDR3. V lost 1 base, J lost 11 bases, and 14 bases lay in between. CDR1 SGHVS and CDR2 FQNEAQ come from the germline V gene. With respect to this clone: Its antigen is unknown.

PCR amplification relied on 60 Vbeta primers (plus 13 Jbeta primers). Profiling relied on immunoSEQ multiplex PCR, and the TCRdb table lists in-frame clones only, not all of them. The sample holds roughly 97,000 clones, 81% seen once. The V and J genes are TRBV7-8 and TRBJ1-1; D is perhaps TRBD1 (6 bases). The sequencing sample was made of PBMCs. The receptor was isolated from a man aged 35 to 55 in good health and CMV-seropositive. The CDR3 DNA follows: TGTGCCAGCAGCTTAGATGCGCAGGGGCTTGCTTTCTTT. Its translation is CASSLDAQGLAFF.